Here is one T cell receptor beta chain with its context. Up to about 2 ug genomic DNA was used for TCRB CDR3 amplification. The primer mix had 60 V beta and 13 J beta primers. Sequenced by immunoSEQ multiplex PCR; TCRdb stores in-frame clones only, minus some. This sample has under 100,000 clones, with about 90% found just once. These data come from a study of glioma-infiltrating T cells after dendritic cell vaccination. Isocitrate dehydrogenase mutation was absent in all glioblastoma patients. Blood PBMC samples: pre-vaccination, two weeks post third vaccination, and at tumor progression. The TCR was taken from a human donor with glioblastoma. The specimen comprised blood, sampled before dendritic cell vaccination.

CDR3: CSVQRNTGELFF. CDR3 nucleotide sequence: TGCAGCGTTCAGCGGAACACCGGGGAGCTGTTTTTT. The V and J genes are TRBV29-1 and TRBJ2-2; no reliable D call. The CDR3 has 12 residues. V was clipped by 5 bases and J by 1 base, with 5 bases between them. Germline V gene data show CDR1 as SQVTM and CDR2 as ANQGSEA.